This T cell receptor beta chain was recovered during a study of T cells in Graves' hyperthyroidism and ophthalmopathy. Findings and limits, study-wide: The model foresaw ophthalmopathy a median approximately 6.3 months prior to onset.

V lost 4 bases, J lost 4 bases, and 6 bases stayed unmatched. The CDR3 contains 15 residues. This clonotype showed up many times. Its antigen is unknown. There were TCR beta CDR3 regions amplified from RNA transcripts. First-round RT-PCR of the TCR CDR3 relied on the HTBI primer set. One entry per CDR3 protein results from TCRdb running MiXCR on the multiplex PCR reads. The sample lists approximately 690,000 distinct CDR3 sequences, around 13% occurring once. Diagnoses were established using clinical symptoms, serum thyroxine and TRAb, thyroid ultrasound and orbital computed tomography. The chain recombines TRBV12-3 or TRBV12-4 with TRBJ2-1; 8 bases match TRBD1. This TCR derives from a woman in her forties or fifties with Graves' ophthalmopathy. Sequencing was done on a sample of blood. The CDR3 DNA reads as TGTGCCAGCAGTTCGACAGGGGCCCTTTACAATGAGCAGTTCTTC. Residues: CASSSTGALYNEQFF.